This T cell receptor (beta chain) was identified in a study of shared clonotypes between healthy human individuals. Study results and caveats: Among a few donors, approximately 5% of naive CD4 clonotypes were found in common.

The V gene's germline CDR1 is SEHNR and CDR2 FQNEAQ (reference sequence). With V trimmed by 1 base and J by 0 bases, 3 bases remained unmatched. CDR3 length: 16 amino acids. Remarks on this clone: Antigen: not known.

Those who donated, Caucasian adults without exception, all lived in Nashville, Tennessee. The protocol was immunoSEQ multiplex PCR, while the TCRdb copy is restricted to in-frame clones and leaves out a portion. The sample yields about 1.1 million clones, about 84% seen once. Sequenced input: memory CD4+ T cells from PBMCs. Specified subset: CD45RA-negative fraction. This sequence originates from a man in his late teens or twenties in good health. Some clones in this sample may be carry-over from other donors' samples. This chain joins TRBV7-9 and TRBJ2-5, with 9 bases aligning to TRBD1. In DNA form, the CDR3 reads TGTGCCAGCAGCTTAGGGACAGGGGCCTACCAAGAGACCCAGTACTTC. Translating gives CASSLGTGAYQETQYF.